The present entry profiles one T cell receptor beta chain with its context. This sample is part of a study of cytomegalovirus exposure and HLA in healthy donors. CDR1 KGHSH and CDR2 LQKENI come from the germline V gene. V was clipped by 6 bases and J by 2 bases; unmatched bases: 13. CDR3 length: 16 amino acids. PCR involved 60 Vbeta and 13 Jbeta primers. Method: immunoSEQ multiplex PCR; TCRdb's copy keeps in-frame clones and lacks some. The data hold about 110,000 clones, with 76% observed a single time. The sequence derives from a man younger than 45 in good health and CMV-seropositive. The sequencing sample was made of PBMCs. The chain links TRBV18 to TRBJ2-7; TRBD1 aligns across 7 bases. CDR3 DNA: TGTGCCAGCTCTCCTCAGACGGGGCAGGGGGCCTACGAGCAGTACTTC. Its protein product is CASSPQTGQGAYEQYF. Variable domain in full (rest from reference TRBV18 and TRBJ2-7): NAGVMQNPRHLVRRRGQEARLRCSPMKGHSHVYWYRQLPEEGLKFMVYLQKENIIDESGMPKERFSAEFPKEGPSILRIQQVVRGDSAAYFCASSPQTGQGAYEQYFGPGTRLTVT.